The T cell receptor beta chain described here comes from a study of T cells in Graves' hyperthyroidism and ophthalmopathy. The CDR3 extends over 15 amino acids. V shed 3 bases, J shed 2 bases, and the junction held 2 bases outside the gene matches. The TCR beta CDR3 regions underwent amplification using RNA transcripts as the source. The TCR CDR3 first-round RT-PCR relied on the HTBI primer set. TCRdb redid the calling of the multiplex PCR reads with MiXCR, one entry per CDR3 protein. The table has 200,000 to 300,000 distinct CDR3 sequences, about 24% seen once; the top ten hold 35% to 40%. This chain links TRBV12-3 or TRBV12-4 with TRBJ1-5; 9 bases are shared with TRBD1. Material: blood. The source is a woman aged 40-49 years with Graves' ophthalmopathy. The CDR3 nucleotides read TGTGCCAGCAGTTTTCGGACAGGGGGCAATCAGCCCCAGCATTTT. As protein: CASSFRTGGNQPQHF.